Shown below are 14 T cell receptor beta chains from a single sample sequenced in a study of sequential checkpoint blockade in melanoma. Libraries were prepared by immunoSEQ multiplex PCR; TCRdb keeps only in-frame clonotypes and omits some of them. The sample contains roughly 1,700 clones, around four fifths of which appear only once. Indicated treatment: randomized to nivolumab then ipilimumab (arm A) or the reverse (arm B). The sample consisted of CD8+ T cells sorted from blood (inferred from file names), taken from a patient given nivolumab and ipilimumab in sequence. The source is a human donor with melanoma.

In this sample, this clone turned up once. The V gene is TRBV2, the J gene TRBJ2-1; TRBD2 matches 10 bases. The V and J ends lost 4 bases and 0 bases, in that order; junction bases with no gene match: 9. Germline CDR1 SNHLY, CDR2 FYNNEI. There are 18 residues in the CDR3. CDR3 amino acids: CASSVKGSGGLSYNEQFF. The CDR3 bases are TGTGCCAGCAGTGTTAAGGGTAGCGGGGGGCTCTCCTACAATGAGCAGTTCTTC.

V is TRBV6-6 and J is TRBJ2-7; tentative D call: TRBD1 (6 bases). Germline CDR1 MNHNY, CDR2 SVGAGI (reference sequence). Deletions cut 3 bases from V and 2 bases from J, with 8 bases between. This CDR3 has 13 amino acids. CDR3: CASSYNRAYEQYF. CDR3 nucleotide sequence: TGTGCCAGCAGTTATAACAGGGCCTACGAGCAGTACTTC.

The rearrangement uses TRBV7-9 and TRBJ1-4, with TRBD1 matching 7 bases. V dropped 5 bases and J dropped 8; count of bases not matched to a gene: 8. CDR3 length equals 14 residues. Germline CDR1 SEHNR, CDR2 FQNEAQ (reference sequence). The CDR3 DNA reads TGTGCCAGCAGCCTGACAGGGTCGGGGGAAAAACTGTTTTTT. This codes for CASSLTGSGEKLFF.

The gene calls are TRBV30 and TRBJ2-7; 7 bases align to TRBD1. V shed 4 bases and J 0 bases; nucleotides not matched to a gene: 9. Germline CDR1 is GTSNPN and CDR2 is SVGIG (reference sequence). The CDR3 has 15 amino acids. The CDR3 sequence: CAWIPADRASYEQYF. Here the CDR3 DNA reads TGTGCCTGGATCCCAGCCGACAGGGCCTCCTACGAGCAGTACTTC.

The gene calls are TRBV27 and TRBJ2-7, with 9 nucleotides matching TRBD1. CDR3 length: 16 amino acids. In germline, CDR1 is MNHEY, CDR2 SMNVEV (reference sequence). Trimming took 4 bases from V and 0 from J; bases not matched to a gene: 7. This chain's CDR3 is CASSSGTGIFSYEQYF. Written as DNA, the CDR3 is TGTGCCAGCAGTTCTGGGACAGGGATCTTCTCCTACGAGCAGTACTTC.

This clone appeared once. The rearrangement uses TRBV6-5 and TRBJ1-4; TRBD1 matches at 9 bases. Per germline, CDR1 MNHEY and CDR2 SVGAGI. This CDR3 has 15 residues. Losses at the gene ends were 6 bases for V and 3 bases for J; bases not matched to a gene: 5. CDR3 sequence: CASRETGGPNEKLFF. CDR3 DNA: TGTGCCAGCAGAGAAACAGGGGGCCCTAATGAAAAACTGTTTTTT.

This clone was picked up one time. The rearrangement links TRBV4-2 to TRBJ2-1; TRBD2 matches at 11 bases. CDR3 size: 13 residues. The V segment lost 10 bases and the J segment 10 bases; nucleotides outside the gene matches: 9. Germline CDR1 LGHNA, CDR2 YNFKEQ. This CDR3 reads CATVSGRAEEQFF. CDR3 DNA: TGTGCCACCGTTAGCGGGAGGGCCGAAGAGCAGTTCTTC.

V is TRBV4-1 and J is TRBJ2-7; TRBD2 matches 9 bases. This CDR3 contains 16 residues. Trimming cost V 4 bases and J 5 bases; bases outside gene matches: 12. Germline CDR1 and CDR2: MGHRA and YSYEKL. Written as DNA, the CDR3 is TGCGCCAGCAGCCTGGGGGTGCGGGGGGGCCGCGACGAGCAGTACTTC. This translates into CASSLGVRGGRDEQYF.

The gene calls are TRBV30 and TRBJ2-7; unclear D gene. Trimming shortened V by 0 bases and J by 3 bases, and 9 bases separated the two germline ends. This CDR3 spans 13 amino acids. CDR1 GTSNPN and CDR2 SVGIG come from the germline V gene (reference sequence). The DNA for the CDR3 is TGTGCCTGGAGTGTGAGCTTCTTCTACGAGCAGTACTTC. This gives the protein CAWSVSFFYEQYF. The whole variable domain, remainder taken from reference TRBV30 and TRBJ2-7, is SQTIHQWPATLVQPVGSPLSLECTVEGTSNPNLYWYRQAAGRGLQLLFYSVGIGQISSEVPQNLSASRPQDRQFILSSKKLLLSDSGFYLCAWSVSFFYEQYFGPGTRLTVT.

The rearrangement uses TRBV4-1 and TRBJ2-7, with 11 bases fitting TRBD2. V shed 0 bases, J shed 0 bases, and the junction held 7 bases outside the gene matches. The CDR3 consists of 18 residues. The germline gives CDR1 MGHRA, CDR2 YSYEKL. The DNA for the CDR3 is TGCGCCAGCAGCCAAGATGTCCTAGCGGGAGGCCTCTCCTACGAGCAGTACTTC. It yields the protein CASSQDVLAGGLSYEQYF.

The rearrangement uses TRBV29-1 and TRBJ1-2; 10 bases are shared with TRBD1. V lost 6 bases to trimming and J lost 3 bases; unmatched junction nucleotides: 7. The CDR3 spans 14 residues. From germline, CDR1 is SQVTM and CDR2 ANQGSEA. The CDR3, as DNA: TGCAGCGTCGCGACAGGGGGCGCCGACTATGGCTACACCTTC. Protein: CSVATGGADYGYTF.

The genes are TRBV2 and TRBJ1-1, with TRBD1 as a possible D gene (5 bases). Per the germline V gene, CDR1 is SNHLY and CDR2 is FYNNEI. Trimming pared 6 bases from V and 6 bases from J, leaving 14 bases between. This CDR3 comprises 13 residues. CDR3 coding DNA: TGTGCCAGCAGCGGGGGGGGTGGATCTGAAGCTTTCTTT. Encoded protein: CASSGGGGSEAFF.

This clone has a handful of counts. This chain joins TRBV2 and TRBJ2-7; TRBD1 matches 9 bases. The CDR3 is 13 amino acids. V lost 6 bases to trimming and J lost 7 bases; unmatched junction nucleotides: 7. The germline V gene encodes CDR1 SNHLY and CDR2 FYNNEI. The DNA for the CDR3 is TGTGCCAGCAGGGGACAGGGCCTCAAGGAGCAGTACTTC. Translating gives CASRGQGLKEQYF.

This clone showed up just a few times. This chain links TRBV5-1 with TRBJ2-7, with D perhaps matching TRBD2 (5 bases). Germline CDR1 SGHRS, CDR2 YFSETQ. The CDR3 is 13 amino acids. V was shortened by 2 bases and J by 7 bases, with 13 bases between the two germline ends. CDR3 sequence reads: CASSFRTDEEQYF. The CDR3 DNA is TGCGCCAGCAGCTTCCGGACTGATGAAGAGCAGTACTTC.